These 15 T cell receptor beta chains were all obtained from the same sample, sequenced in a study of blood T cells in healthy people across ages. A second PCR of roughly 7 to 11 cycles used a sample-barcoded 5' primer and a J-beta primer mix. TCRdb independently ran MiXCR on the 5' RACE reads; one entry per CDR3 protein. The sample has about 1.5 million distinct CDR3 sequences, 42% seen once. Sequenced sample: blood. Receptors originate from a woman under 30 in good health.

This clonotype was counted a few times. The chain combines TRBV7-2 with TRBJ1-2, with D hard to call. The germline V gene encodes CDR1 SGHTA and CDR2 FQGNSA. The ends were cut back, 2 bases at V and 4 bases at J, with 8 bases in the middle. The CDR3 contains 13 residues. The CDR3 sequence: CASSLFSSYGYTF. CDR3 nucleotide sequence: TGTGCCAGCAGCTTATTTAGCAGCTATGGCTACACCTTC. Supplemented by reference TRBV7-2 and TRBJ1-2, the full variable domain reads GAGVSQSPSNKVTEKGKDVELRCDPISGHTALYWYRQSLGQGLEFLIYFQGNSAPDKSGLPSDRFSAERTGGSVSTLTIQRTQQEDSAVYLCASSLFSSYGYTFGSGTRLTVV.

The chain carries TRBV20-1 and TRBJ2-5; 10 bases align to TRBD2. Losses at the gene ends were 1 base for V and 11 bases for J; bases not matched to a gene: 13. Germline V gene data show CDR1 as DFQATT and CDR2 as SNEGSKA (reference sequence). The CDR3 totals 15 residues. CDR3 bases: TGCAGTGCTAGAGCCCCCGGGACTAGCGCAAATGAGCAGTACTTC. This sequence encodes CSARAPGTSANEQYF.

This clonotype has more than one count but fewer than ten. The V call is TRBV20-1, the J call TRBJ2-3, with D perhaps matching TRBD1 or TRBD2 (6 bases each). Germline loops: CDR1 DFQATT, CDR2 SNEGSKA (reference sequence). The CDR3 runs to 15 residues. The V and J ends lost 0 bases and 3 bases respectively, with 13 bases between them. CDR3 residues: CSARDWGAGTDTQYF. The CDR3, as DNA: TGCAGTGCTAGAGATTGGGGGGCCGGGACAGATACGCAGTATTTT.

The rearrangement links TRBV12-3 or TRBV12-4 to TRBJ1-4; 11 positions match TRBD1. CDR3 length: 14 amino acids. V lost 5 bases, J lost 7 bases, and 3 bases stayed unmatched. For the CDR3, the DNA is TGTGCCAGCAGTGGGACAGGGGGTTTTGAAAAACTGTTTTTT. It encodes CASSGTGGFEKLFF.

The CDR3 DNA sequence: TGTGCCAGCAGCTTCCTTGACAGGGGGGCCCAGCATTTT. This sequence encodes CASSFLDRGAQHF. The V gene is TRBV7-9, the J gene TRBJ1-5; 9 nucleotides align to TRBD1. Losses at the gene ends were 3 bases for V and 11 bases for J; bases not matched to a gene: 5. CDR1 SEHNR and CDR2 FQNEAQ come from the germline V gene (reference sequence). CDR3 size: 13 residues.

The chain employs TRBV7-9 and TRBJ1-4, with D perhaps TRBD1 (5 bases). Trimming took off 3 bases at V and 4 bases at J, with 9 bases between the two ends. The CDR3 runs 14 residues. Germline V CDR1 and CDR2: SEHNR, FQNEAQ (reference sequence). The CDR3 reads CASSLDTGNEKLFF. The CDR3 DNA is TGTGCCAGCAGCTTGGACACGGGTAATGAAAAACTGTTTTTT.

This clonotype has just a few counts. The chain couples TRBV4-1 to TRBJ2-3, with D possibly being TRBD2 (5 bases). The CDR3 covers 14 residues. Trimming took 4 bases from V and 4 from J, leaving 12 bases between them. Germline V lookup: CDR1 MGHRA, CDR2 YSYEKL. CDR3: CASSPAPGSDTQYF. CDR3 bases: TGCGCCAGCAGCCCGGCTCCGGGGTCAGATACGCAGTATTTT.

Only a few counts were recorded for this clonotype. The chain carries TRBV7-9 and TRBJ2-7; 9 nucleotides agree with TRBD2. With V trimmed by 5 bases and J by 2 bases, 13 bases remained unmatched. The V gene's germline CDR1 is SEHNR and CDR2 FQNEAQ (reference sequence). The CDR3 length is 17 residues. The CDR3, as DNA: TGTGCCAGCAGCCAATTCAGTAGCGGGGGTGCAGCCTACGAGCAGTACTTC. Its protein is CASSQFSSGGAAYEQYF.

The CDR3 bases are TGTGCCAGTAGTTCCCGGGACAGGGGGTACCAAGAGACCCAGTACTTC. It is translated as CASSSRDRGYQETQYF. The gene calls are TRBV19 and TRBJ2-5; 11 bases align to TRBD1. CDR1 and CDR2 from the germline V gene are LNHDA and SQIVND (reference sequence). The V segment lost 5 bases and the J segment 0 bases; nucleotides outside the gene matches: 5. The CDR3 consists of 16 residues.

In this sample, this clonotype turned up a few times. The chain links TRBV6-5 to TRBJ2-5; 7 bases map to TRBD2. Germline CDR1 MNHEY, CDR2 SVGAGI. This CDR3 is built from 14 residues. Unmatched junction bases numbered 6, after V lost 5 bases and J lost 3 bases. CDR3 in amino acids: CASSPGLDEETQYF. The CDR3 nucleotides read TGTGCCAGCAGTCCTGGACTAGATGAAGAGACCCAGTACTTC.

This clonotype came up a few times. The rearrangement uses TRBV29-1 and TRBJ2-2; D not certain. V was trimmed by 4 bases and J by 2 bases, leaving 5 bases between them. Germline V gives CDR1 SQVTM, CDR2 ANQGSEA. CDR3 length: 12 residues. The CDR3 loop reads CSVGQNTGELFF. The CDR3 DNA reads as TGCAGCGTTGGGCAAAACACCGGGGAGCTGTTTTTT.

Only a few counts were recorded for this clonotype. The chain has TRBV29-1 and TRBJ2-1; TRBD1 aligns across 9 bases. After removal of 7 bases from V and 9 bases from J, the junction contained 10 bases not matched to a gene. Germline V lookup: CDR1 SQVTM, CDR2 ANQGSEA. CDR3 length equals 13 residues. CDR3 coding DNA: TGCAGCGGAGGGACAGGGCTGGGAAGTGAGCAGTTCTTC. Translated: CSGGTGLGSEQFF.

The V and J genes are TRBV10-3 and TRBJ2-5, with TRBD1 as a possible D gene (6 bases). The V gene lost 7 bases and the J gene lost 3 bases, with 9 bases spanning the gap. The V gene's germline CDR1 is ENHRY and CDR2 SYGVKD. This CDR3 region has 12 residues. CDR3 loop: CAIKGEKETQYF. As DNA, the CDR3 is TGTGCCATCAAGGGGGAAAAAGAGACCCAGTACTTC.

The CDR3 reads CASSSGGRTYNEQFF. The CDR3 DNA reads as TGTGCCAGCAGTTCCGGCGGGAGGACCTACAATGAGCAGTTCTTC. The V and J genes are TRBV12-3 or TRBV12-4 and TRBJ2-1, with TRBD2 matching over 8 bases. This CDR3 contains 15 residues. V lost 4 bases and J lost 2; bases outside the gene matches: 4.

The chain links TRBV20-1 to TRBJ2-5; 7 bases are shared with TRBD2. J was trimmed by 4 bases and V by 3 bases; bases with no gene match: 5. This CDR3 region has 13 residues. CDR1 DFQATT and CDR2 SNEGSKA come from the germline V gene (reference sequence). CDR3 residues: CSASSWGGETQYF. The CDR3 nucleotides are TGCAGTGCTAGTAGTTGGGGGGGAGAGACCCAGTACTTC.